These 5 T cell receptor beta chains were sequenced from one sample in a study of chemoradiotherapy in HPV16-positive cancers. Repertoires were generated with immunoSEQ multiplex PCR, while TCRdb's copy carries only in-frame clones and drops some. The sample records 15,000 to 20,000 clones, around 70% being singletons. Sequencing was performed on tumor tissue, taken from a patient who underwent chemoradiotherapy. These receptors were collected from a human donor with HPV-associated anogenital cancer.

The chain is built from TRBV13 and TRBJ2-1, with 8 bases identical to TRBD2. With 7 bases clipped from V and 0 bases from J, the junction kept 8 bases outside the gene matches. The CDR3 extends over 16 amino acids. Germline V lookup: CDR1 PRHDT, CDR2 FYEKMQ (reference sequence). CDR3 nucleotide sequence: TGTGCCAGCATATCTAGCGGGTTTCGCTCCTACAATGAGCAGTTCTTC. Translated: CASISSGFRSYNEQFF.

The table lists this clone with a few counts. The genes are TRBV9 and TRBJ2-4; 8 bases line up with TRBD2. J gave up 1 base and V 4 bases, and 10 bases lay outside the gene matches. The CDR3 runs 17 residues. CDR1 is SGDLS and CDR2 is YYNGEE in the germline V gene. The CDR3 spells CASSPRGGGMAKNIQYF. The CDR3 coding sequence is TGTGCCAGCAGCCCTCGGGGGGGAGGTATGGCCAAAAACATTCAGTACTTC.

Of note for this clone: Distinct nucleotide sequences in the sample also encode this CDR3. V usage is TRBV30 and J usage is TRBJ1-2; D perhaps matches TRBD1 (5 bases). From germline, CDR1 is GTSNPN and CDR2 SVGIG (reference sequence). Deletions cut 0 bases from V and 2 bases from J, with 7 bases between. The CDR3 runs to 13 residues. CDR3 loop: CAWSVRQNYGYTF. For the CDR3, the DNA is TGTGCCTGGAGTGTACGACAGAACTATGGCTACACCTTC.

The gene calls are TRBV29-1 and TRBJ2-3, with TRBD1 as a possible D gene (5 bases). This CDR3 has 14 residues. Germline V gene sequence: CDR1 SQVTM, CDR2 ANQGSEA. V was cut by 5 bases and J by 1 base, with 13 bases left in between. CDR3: CSVRVRRGTDTQYF. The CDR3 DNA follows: TGCAGCGTTAGAGTCCGCAGGGGCACAGATACGCAGTATTTT.

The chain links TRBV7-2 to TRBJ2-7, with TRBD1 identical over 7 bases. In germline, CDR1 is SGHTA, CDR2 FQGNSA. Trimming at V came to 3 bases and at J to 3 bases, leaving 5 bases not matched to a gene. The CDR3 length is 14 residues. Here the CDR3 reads CASSFPNRGYEQYF. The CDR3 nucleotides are TGTGCCAGCAGCTTCCCTAACAGGGGCTACGAGCAGTACTTC.